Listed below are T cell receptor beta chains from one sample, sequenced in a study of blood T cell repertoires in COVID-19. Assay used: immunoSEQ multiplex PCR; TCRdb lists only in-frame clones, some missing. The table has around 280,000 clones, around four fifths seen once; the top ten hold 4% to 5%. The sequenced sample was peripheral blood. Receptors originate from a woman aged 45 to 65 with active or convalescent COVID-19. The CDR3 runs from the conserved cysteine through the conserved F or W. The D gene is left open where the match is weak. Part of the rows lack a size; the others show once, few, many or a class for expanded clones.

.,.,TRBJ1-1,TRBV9,TGTGCCAGCAGCGGTAGCGGGGTGATGAACACTGAAGCTTTCTTT,CASSGSGVMNTEAFF
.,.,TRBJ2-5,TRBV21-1,TGTGCCAGCAGCAAGGTTTCCAGGGGAGAGACCCAGTACTTC,CASSKVSRGETQYF
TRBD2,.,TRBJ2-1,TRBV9,TGTGCCAGCAGCCGAGGGCTAGCGGGAGTCGAGAATGAGCAGTTCTTC,CASSRGLAGVENEQFF
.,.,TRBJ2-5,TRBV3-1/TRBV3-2,TGTGCCAGCAGCCAAGACGGGAGCGGGACCCAGTACTTC,CASSQDGSGTQYF
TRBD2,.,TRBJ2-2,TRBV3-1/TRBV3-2,TGTGCCAGCAGCCGTGGACTAGCGGGAACAAACACCGGGGAGCTGTTTTTT,CASSRGLAGTNTGELFF
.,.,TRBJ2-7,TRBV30,TGTGCCTGGAGTTCGGGAGCCCAGCTGGGTTCCTACGAGCAGTACTTC,CAWSSGAQLGSYEQYF
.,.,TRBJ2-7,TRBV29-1,TGCAGCGTTGAAGGGGGGAGGCAATCCTACGAGCAGTACTTC,CSVEGGRQSYEQYF
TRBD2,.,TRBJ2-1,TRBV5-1,TGCGCCAGCAGCTGGGGACTAGCGGGAGGCAATGAGCAGTTCTTC,CASSWGLAGGNEQFF
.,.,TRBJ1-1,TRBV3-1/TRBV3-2,TGTGCCAGCAGCCCCCCCGGTCGGAACACTGAAGCTTTCTTT,CASSPPGRNTEAFF
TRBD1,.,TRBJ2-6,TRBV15,TGTGCCACTGGGGGACAGCCTCAAGGGGCCAACGTCCTGACTTTC,CATGGQPQGANVLTF
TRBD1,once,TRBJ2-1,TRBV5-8,TGTGCCAGCAGCTGGGGACAGGGTAGTGGCAATGAGCAGTTCTTC,CASSWGQGSGNEQFF
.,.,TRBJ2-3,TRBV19,TGTGCCAGTAGCTCCACCGCCCTCGAGGCTACGCAGTATTTT,CASSSTALEATQYF
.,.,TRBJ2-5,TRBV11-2,TGTGCCAGCAGCTTTCTGACGGGGGCCCAGTACTTC,CASSFLTGAQYF
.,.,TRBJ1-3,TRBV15,TGTGCCACCAGCAGAGATGCGGGGGGTGGAAACACCATATATTTT,CATSRDAGGGNTIYF
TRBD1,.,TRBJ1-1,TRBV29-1,TGCAGCGTTGTTGGACAGGGGCGAAGGGCTTTCTTT,CSVVGQGRRAFF
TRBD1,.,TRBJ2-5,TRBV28,TGTGCCAGTAACGAAGGGGGCTTGGGGGAGACCCAGTACTTC,CASNEGGLGETQYF
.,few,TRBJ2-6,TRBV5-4,TGTGCCAGCAGCCCGAGGGAAGCTGGGGCCAACGTCCTGACTTTC,CASSPREAGANVLTF
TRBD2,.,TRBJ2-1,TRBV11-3,TGTGCCAGCAGCTTAGATACGTGGGAGGGCTACAATGAGCAGTTCTTC,CASSLDTWEGYNEQFF
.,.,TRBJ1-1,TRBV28,TGTGCCAGCCCCCCTCGTAGAGCGAACACTGAAGCTTTCTTT,CASPPRRANTEAFF
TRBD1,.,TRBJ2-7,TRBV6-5,TGTGCCAGCAGTTATCCCACAGGGGGGAACTCCTACGAGCAGTACTTC,CASSYPTGGNSYEQYF
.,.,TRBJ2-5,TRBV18,TGTGCCAGCTCACCACCTGACTTCTGGCAAGAGACCCAGTACTTC,CASSPPDFWQETQYF
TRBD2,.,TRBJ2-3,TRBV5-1,TGCGCCAGCAGCTTGGCCGCTAGCGGGAGGGCCTACCGATTCACAGATACGCAGTATTTT,CASSLAASGRAYRFTDTQYF